This T cell receptor beta chain was retrieved from a study of T-cell memory formation after mild COVID-19. This clonotype was seen ten or more times. The antigen is undetermined. Study-level points and caveats: Prior to infection, memory already included some responding clones, suggesting cross-reactive memory joined. Clones contracting over day 15 to 85 were CD4/CD8 balanced, with later expanders leaning CD4+. Among CD4+ contracting clones, most were CM and EM, and CD8+ ones EMRA.

In TCRdb, the 5' RACE reads were re-called with MiXCR into one record per CDR3 protein. The sample comprises around 210,000 distinct CDR3 sequences, over 9% of which are singletons, and about 3.8% rests with the top ten. Germline trimming cut 5 bases from V and 3 bases from J; bases unmatched to any gene: 7. The germline V gene encodes CDR1 SGHVS and CDR2 FQNEAQ. The CDR3 totals 16 residues. The chain is built from TRBV7-8 and TRBJ2-5; 12 bases line up with TRBD2. The TCR comes from a young man who had mild COVID-19 (a few samples of this study predate the infection). Cell type and time point are not known. The sequenced sample consisted of PBMCs or a T cell subset sorted from them (not recorded which). CDR3 sequence reads: CASSPRLAGAKETQYF. As DNA, the CDR3 is TGTGCCAGCAGCCCCCGACTAGCGGGGGCGAAAGAGACCCAGTACTTC.